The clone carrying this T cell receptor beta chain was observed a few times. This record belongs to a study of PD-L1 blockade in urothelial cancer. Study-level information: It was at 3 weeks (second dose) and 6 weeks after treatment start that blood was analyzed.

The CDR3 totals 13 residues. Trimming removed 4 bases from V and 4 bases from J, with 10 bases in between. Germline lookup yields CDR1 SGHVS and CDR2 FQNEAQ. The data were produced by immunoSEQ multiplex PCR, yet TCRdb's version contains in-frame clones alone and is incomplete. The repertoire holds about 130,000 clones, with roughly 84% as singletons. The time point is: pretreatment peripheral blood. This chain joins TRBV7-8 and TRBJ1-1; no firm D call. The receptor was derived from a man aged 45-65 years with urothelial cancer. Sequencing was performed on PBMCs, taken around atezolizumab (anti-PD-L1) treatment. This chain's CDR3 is CASSSTSSTEAFF. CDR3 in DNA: TGTGCCAGCAGCTCCACGTCCAGCACTGAAGCTTTCTTT.